A single sample is the source of the 2 T cell receptor beta chains below, sequenced in a study of cytomegalovirus exposure and HLA in healthy donors (dated by TCRdb to about 2017). Library creation used the immunoSEQ multiplex PCR assay. For the multiplex PCR, a mixture combining 60 forward primers for TCR Vbeta segments and 13 reverse primers for TCR Jbeta segments was used. In TCRdb, the immuneACCESS table is reduced to in-frame sequences with V and J assigned. These tables do not hold every clone; where another copy was compared, an unresolved V gene accounts for under half, and the others remain unexplained. In this sample the table shows 200,000 to 250,000 clones, roughly 89% of which occur a single time. Of the sample, roughly 0.99% is held by the ten largest clones. The specimen sequenced was PBMCs. These receptors were collected from a woman between 18 and 29 years old in good health and CMV-seronegative.

This chain links TRBV18 with TRBJ2-7; perhaps TRBD2 as D (5 bases). With 4 bases removed from V and 2 bases from J, the gap between germline ends came to 18 bases. Germline V gene sequence: CDR1 KGHSH, CDR2 LQKENI. The CDR3 contains 16 residues. As DNA, the CDR3 is TGTGCCAGCTCACAGACTTCGGGTGGAGGCGCCTACGAGCAGTACTTC. This gives the protein CASSQTSGGGAYEQYF.

In its sample, this clone was seen once. The chain joins TRBV5-4 to TRBJ2-1; 9 bases line up with TRBD2. The CDR3 has 16 residues. The V and J ends lost 0 bases and 5 bases, in that order; junction bases with no gene match: 6. Per germline, CDR1 SGHNT and CDR2 YYREEE (reference sequence). CDR3 in DNA: TGTGCCAGCAGCTTGGGGGTGACTAGCGGAAACAATGAGCAGTTCTTC. Translating it yields CASSLGVTSGNNEQFF.